This TCR beta chain was sequenced during a study of blood T cell repertoires in COVID-19 (dated by TCRdb to the early 2020s). In the study overall: The collaborator samples originated in the United States, Italy and Spain and spanned the acute and convalescent phases of COVID-19. Where available, HLA class I and class II types were taken from metadata supplied by the sample provider and were not determined by assay-based typing. The repertoires were released in a freely available public database meant as a resource for research on the immune response to SARS-CoV-2. The prospective study material was composed of cDNA or gDNA derived from T cells, B-cell-depleted T cells, or PBMCs. Nearly every sample came with metadata listing a de-identified subject ID, COVID-19 status, age in years and sex. The samples were drawn from the first 160 participants of the ongoing ImmuneRACE study and from over a thousand subjects provided by 6 global collaborators. Subjects who had been exposed to COVID-19, were actively infected with it, or had recovered from it provided the deeply sampled blood TCRbeta repertoires that made up the dataset. General findings and caveats noted by the study authors: The amount of clinical and demographic metadata varied by source and participant and was provided uncurated.

Collaborating institutions collected whole blood in K2EDTA tubes following their own protocols. For TCRbeta analysis, collaborator samples were shipped as frozen whole blood, as isolated PBMCs, or as DNA extracted from either sample type. On this clone itself: Its binding antigen is unknown. Base qualities are not at hand, and no much larger clone is one base apart.

TCRbeta CDR3 regions were amplified from genomic DNA by means of the immunoSEQ Assay, a bias-controlled multiplex PCR. As for the original processing: Nucleated cell counts per sample were estimated from amplification of reference gene primers within the assay. To quantify the absolute abundance of each unique TCRbeta CDR3 rearrangement, sequence reads were collapsed and filtered. Productive Simpson clonality was computed per sample as the square root of Simpson's diversity index over productive rearrangements. TCRdb's version of the immuneACCESS table is confined to in-frame rearrangements and falls short of the full clone set. An unresolved V gene accounts for under half of the shortfall where checked; the remainder is of unknown origin. That table gives V, J and clone size, and the DNA gave D and trimming. In this sample the table shows roughly 110,000 clones, around 89% of which occur a single time. 4% to 6% of the sample goes to the ten largest clones.

Sequencing was done on a sample of peripheral blood. The receptor comes from a man aged 40-50 years with active or convalescent COVID-19.

The DNA reads TGCAGTGCTAGTGAGACAAGCGGTGTTTACGAGCAGTACTTC. The encoded protein is CSASETSGVYEQYF. The chain was built from TRBV20-1 and TRBJ2-7, and perhaps TRBD2 as D gene, on 5 matching bases. Looking up the germline V gene (reference sequence) yields CDR1 DFQATT and CDR2 SNEGSKA. The V end loses 3 bases and the J end loses 4 bases, and a stretch of 16 bases separates them. The CDR3 has 14 amino acids, counting the end cysteine and phenylalanine. The retained sequence is limited to the CDR3, 42 bases, with the frame set at the first base.